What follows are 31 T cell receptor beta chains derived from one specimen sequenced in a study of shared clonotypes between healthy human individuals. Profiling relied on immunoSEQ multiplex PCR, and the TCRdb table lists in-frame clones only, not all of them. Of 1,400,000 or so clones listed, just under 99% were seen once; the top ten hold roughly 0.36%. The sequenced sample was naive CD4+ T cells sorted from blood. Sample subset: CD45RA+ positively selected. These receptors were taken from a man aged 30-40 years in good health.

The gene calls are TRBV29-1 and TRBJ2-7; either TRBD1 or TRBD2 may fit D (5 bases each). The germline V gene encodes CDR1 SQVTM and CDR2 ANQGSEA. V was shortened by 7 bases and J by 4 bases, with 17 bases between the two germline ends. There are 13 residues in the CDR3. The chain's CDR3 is CSATPGRSYEQYF. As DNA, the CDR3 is TGCAGCGCAACCCCGGGACGGAGTTACGAGCAGTACTTC.

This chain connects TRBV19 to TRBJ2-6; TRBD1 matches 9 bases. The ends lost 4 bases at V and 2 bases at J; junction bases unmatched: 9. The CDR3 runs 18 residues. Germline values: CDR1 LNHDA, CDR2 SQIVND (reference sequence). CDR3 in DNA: TGTGCCAGTAGTAACACCGGGACAGGGAGTGCTGGGGCCAACGTCCTGACTTTC. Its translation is CASSNTGTGSAGANVLTF.

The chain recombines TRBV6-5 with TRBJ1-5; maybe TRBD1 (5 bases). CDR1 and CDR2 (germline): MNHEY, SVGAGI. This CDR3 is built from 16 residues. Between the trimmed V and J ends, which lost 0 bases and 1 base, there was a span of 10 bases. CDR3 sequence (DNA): TGTGCCAGCAGTTACTCGAAGTGGGGGAGCAATCAGCCCCAGCATTTT. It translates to CASSYSKWGSNQPQHF.

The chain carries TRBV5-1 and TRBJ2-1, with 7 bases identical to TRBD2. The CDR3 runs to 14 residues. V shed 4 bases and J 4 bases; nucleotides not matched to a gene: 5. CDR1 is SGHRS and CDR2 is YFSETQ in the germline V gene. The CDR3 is CASSPQRDYNEQFF. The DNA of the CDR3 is TGCGCCAGCAGCCCGCAGCGGGATTACAATGAGCAGTTCTTC.

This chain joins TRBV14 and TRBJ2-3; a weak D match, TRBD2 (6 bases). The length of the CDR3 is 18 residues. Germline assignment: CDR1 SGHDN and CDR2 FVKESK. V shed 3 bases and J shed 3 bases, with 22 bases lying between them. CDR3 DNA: TGTGCCAGCAGCCATGCCCGGGGCGGCGGGGAGAGGACAGATACGCAGTATTTT. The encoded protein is CASSHARGGGERTDTQYF.

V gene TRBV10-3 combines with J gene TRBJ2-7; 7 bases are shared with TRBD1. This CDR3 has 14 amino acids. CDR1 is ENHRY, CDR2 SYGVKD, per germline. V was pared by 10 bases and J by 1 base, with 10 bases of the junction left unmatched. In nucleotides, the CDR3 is TGTGCCACTGCCCAGGGGGTACTATCCTACGAGCAGTACTTC. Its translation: CATAQGVLSYEQYF.

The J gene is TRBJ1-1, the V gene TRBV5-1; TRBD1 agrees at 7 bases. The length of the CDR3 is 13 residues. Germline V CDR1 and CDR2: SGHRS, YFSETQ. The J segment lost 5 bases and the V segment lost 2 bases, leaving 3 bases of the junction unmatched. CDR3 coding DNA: TGCGCCAGCAGCTTAGGGACAGAGACTGAAGCTTTCTTT. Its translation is CASSLGTETEAFF.

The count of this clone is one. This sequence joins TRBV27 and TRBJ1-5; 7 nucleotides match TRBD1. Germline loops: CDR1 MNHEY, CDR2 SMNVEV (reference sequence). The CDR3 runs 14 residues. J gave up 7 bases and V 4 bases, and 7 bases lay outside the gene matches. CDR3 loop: CASSYTGVAQPQHF. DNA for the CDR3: TGTGCCAGCAGTTATACAGGGGTTGCGCAGCCCCAGCATTTT.

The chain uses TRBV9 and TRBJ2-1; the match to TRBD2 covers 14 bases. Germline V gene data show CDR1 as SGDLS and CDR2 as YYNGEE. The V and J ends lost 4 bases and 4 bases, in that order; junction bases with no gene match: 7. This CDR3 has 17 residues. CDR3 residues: CASSPRTSGRIYNEQFF. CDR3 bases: TGTGCCAGCAGCCCTAGGACTAGCGGGAGGATATACAATGAGCAGTTCTTC.

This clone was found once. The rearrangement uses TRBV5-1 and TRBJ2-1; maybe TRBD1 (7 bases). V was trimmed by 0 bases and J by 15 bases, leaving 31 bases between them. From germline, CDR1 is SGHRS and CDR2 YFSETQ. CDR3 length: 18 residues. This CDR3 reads CASSLEFGGTGASSLWFF. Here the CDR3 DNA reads TGCGCCAGCAGCTTGGAATTCGGGGGCACAGGGGCCTCTTCACTGTGGTTCTTC.

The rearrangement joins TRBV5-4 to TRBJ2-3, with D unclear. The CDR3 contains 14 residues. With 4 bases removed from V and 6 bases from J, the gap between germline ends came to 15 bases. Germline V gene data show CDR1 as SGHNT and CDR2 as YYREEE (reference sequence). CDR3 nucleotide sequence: TGTGCCAGCAGCCTCACCTGGGGTCGCGATACGCAGTATTTT. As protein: CASSLTWGRDTQYF.

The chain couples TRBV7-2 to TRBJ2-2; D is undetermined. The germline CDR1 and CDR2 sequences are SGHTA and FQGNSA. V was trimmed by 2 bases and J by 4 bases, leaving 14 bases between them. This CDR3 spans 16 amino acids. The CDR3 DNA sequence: TGTGCCAGCAGCTTATTCGTCCCGCGGCTCACCGGGGAGCTGTTTTTT. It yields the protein CASSLFVPRLTGELFF. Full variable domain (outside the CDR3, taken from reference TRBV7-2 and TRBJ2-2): GAGVSQSPSNKVTEKGKDVELRCDPISGHTALYWYRQSLGQGLEFLIYFQGNSAPDKSGLPSDRFSAERTGGSVSTLTIQRTQQEDSAVYLCASSLFVPRLTGELFFGEGSRLTVL.

CDR3 protein: CASTYYLGETQYF. The CDR3 coding sequence is TGCGCCAGCACCTACTACCTTGGGGAGACCCAGTACTTC. The chain links TRBV5-1 to TRBJ2-5; D is ambiguous. Germline values: CDR1 SGHRS, CDR2 YFSETQ. Between the trimmed V and J ends, which lost 6 bases and 5 bases, there was a span of 14 bases. CDR3 length: 13 residues.

The CDR3 nucleotides read TGTGCCAGCAGCTTAGTGGGGCTAGCGGGAAGCTTTATTGCGCAGTATTTT. Translating gives CASSLVGLAGSFIAQYF. This chain connects TRBV7-2 to TRBJ2-3, with 9 bases lining up with TRBD2. The J segment lost 10 bases and the V segment lost 1 base, leaving 15 bases of the junction unmatched. This CDR3 has 17 amino acids. The germline V gene has CDR1 SGHTA and CDR2 FQGNSA.

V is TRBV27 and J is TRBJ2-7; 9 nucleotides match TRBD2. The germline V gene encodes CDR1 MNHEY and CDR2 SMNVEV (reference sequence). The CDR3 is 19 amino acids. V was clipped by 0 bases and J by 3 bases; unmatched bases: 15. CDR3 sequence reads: CASSLSGQGSGRLVYEQYF. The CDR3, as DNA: TGTGCCAGCAGTTTATCGGGTCAGGGGAGCGGGAGGTTAGTCTACGAGCAGTACTTC.

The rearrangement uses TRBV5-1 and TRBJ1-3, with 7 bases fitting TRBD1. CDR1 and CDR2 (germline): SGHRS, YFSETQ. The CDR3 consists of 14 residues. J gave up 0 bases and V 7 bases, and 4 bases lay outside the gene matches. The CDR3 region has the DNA TGCGCCAGCCGGGACAGAACCTCTGGAAACACCATATATTTT. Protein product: CASRDRTSGNTIYF.

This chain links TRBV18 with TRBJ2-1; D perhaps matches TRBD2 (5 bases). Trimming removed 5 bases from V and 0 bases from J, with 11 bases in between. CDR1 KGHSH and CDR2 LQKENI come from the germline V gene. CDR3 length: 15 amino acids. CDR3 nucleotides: TGTGCCAGCTCAACCGGACTGACCTCCTACAATGAGCAGTTCTTC. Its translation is CASSTGLTSYNEQFF.

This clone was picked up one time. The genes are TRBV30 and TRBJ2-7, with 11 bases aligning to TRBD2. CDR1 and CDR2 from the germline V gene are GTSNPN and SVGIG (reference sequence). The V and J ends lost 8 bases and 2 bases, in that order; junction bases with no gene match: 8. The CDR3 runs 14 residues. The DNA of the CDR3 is TGTGCCCGCGCCGGGACTAGCGGTCCCTACGAGCAGTACTTC. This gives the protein CARAGTSGPYEQYF. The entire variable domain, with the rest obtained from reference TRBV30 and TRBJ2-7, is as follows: SQTIHQWPATLVQPVGSPLSLECTVEGTSNPNLYWYRQAAGRGLQLLFYSVGIGQISSEVPQNLSASRPQDRQFILSSKKLLLSDSGFYLCARAGTSGPYEQYFGPGTRLTVT.

The CDR3 bases are TGTGCCAGCAGCTTAACGGGGGGACTAAACTCCTACAATGAGCAGTTCTTC. Translating gives CASSLTGGLNSYNEQFF. This chain joins TRBV7-3 and TRBJ2-1, with 7 bases fitting TRBD2. The germline gives CDR1 SGHTA, CDR2 FQGTGA. V was pared by 0 bases and J by 0 bases, with 5 bases of the junction left unmatched. The CDR3 runs 17 residues.

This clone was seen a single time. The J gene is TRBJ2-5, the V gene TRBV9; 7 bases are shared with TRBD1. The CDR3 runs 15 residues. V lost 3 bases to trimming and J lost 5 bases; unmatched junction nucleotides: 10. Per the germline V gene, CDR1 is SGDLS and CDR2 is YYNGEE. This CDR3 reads CASSASGQVYETQYF. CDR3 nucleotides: TGTGCCAGCAGCGCCAGCGGACAGGTTTACGAGACCCAGTACTTC.

CDR3 loop: CASSWRTSSPGELFF. The CDR3 region has the DNA TGTGCCAGCAGCTGGAGGACTAGCTCTCCCGGGGAGCTGTTTTTT. V usage is TRBV7-9 and J usage is TRBJ2-2, with 8 bases matching TRBD2. CDR3 length: 15 amino acids. Germline-derived CDR1 and CDR2 are SEHNR and FQNEAQ (reference sequence). V lost 4 bases to trimming and J lost 6 bases; unmatched junction nucleotides: 7. Full variable domain (missing parts from reference TRBV7-9 and TRBJ2-2): DTGVSQNPRHKITKRGQNVTFRCDPISEHNRLYWYRQTLGQGPEFLTYFQNEAQLEKSRLLSDRFSAERPKGSFSTLEIQRTEQGDSAMYLCASSWRTSSPGELFFGEGSRLTVL.

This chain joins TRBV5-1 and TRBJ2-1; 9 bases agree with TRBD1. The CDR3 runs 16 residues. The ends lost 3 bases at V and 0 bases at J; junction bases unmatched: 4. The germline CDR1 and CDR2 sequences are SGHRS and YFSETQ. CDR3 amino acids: CASSWGTGSSYNEQFF. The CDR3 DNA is TGCGCCAGCAGCTGGGGGACAGGGAGCTCCTACAATGAGCAGTTCTTC.

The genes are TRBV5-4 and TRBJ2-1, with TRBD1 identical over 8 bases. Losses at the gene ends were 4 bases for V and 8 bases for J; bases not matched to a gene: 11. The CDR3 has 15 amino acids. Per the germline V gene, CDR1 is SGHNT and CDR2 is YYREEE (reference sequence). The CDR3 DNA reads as TGTGCCAGCAGCCCACCGGGACAGGTCGTGCATGAGCAGTTCTTC. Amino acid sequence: CASSPPGQVVHEQFF.

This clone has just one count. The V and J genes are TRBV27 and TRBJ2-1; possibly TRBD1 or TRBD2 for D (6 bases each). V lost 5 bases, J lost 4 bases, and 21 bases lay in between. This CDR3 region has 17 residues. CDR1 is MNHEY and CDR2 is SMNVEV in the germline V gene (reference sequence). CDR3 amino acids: CASSARSGARPYNEQFF. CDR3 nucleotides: TGTGCCAGCAGTGCCCGTTCGGGGGCCAGGCCATACAATGAGCAGTTCTTC.

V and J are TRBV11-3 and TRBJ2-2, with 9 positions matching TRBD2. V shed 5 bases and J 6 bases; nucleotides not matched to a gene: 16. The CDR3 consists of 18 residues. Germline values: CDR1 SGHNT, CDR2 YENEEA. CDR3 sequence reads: CASSPDGGRADLSGELFF. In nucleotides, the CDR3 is TGTGCCAGCAGCCCAGACGGCGGGAGGGCCGACTTGTCCGGGGAGCTGTTTTTT. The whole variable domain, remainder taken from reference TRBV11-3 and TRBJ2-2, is EAGVVQSPRYKIIEKKQPVAFWCNPISGHNTLYWYLQNLGQGPELLIRYENEEAVDDSQLPKDRFSAERLKGVDSTLKIQPAELGDSAVYLCASSPDGGRADLSGELFFGEGSRLTVL.

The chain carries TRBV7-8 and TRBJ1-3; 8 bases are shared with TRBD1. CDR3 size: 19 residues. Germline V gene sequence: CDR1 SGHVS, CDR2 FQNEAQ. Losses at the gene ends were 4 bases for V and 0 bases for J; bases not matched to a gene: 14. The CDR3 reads CASSSLSRTGLSSGNTIYF. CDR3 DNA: TGTGCCAGCAGCTCCCTGTCCCGGACAGGGCTAAGCTCTGGAAACACCATATATTTT.

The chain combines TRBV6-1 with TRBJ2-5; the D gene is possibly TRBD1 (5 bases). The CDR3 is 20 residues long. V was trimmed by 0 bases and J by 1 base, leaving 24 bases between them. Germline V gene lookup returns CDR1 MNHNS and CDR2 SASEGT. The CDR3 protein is CASSEANNSIGGHIQETQYF. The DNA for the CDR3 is TGTGCCAGCAGTGAAGCTAATAATTCGATCGGTGGACATATCCAAGAGACCCAGTACTTC.

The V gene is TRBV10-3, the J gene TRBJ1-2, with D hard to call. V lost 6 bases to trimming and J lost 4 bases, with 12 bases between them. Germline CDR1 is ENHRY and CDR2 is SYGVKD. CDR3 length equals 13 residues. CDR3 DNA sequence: TGTGCCATCAGGGTGTCGTCCGCCTATGGCTACACCTTC. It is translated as CAIRVSSAYGYTF.

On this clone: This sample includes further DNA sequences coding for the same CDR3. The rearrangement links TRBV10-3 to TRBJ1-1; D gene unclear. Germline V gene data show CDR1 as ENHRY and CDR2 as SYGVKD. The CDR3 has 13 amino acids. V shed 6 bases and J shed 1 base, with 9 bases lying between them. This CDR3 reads CAIRETGNTEAFF. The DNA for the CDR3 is TGTGCCATCAGAGAGACGGGGAACACTGAAGCTTTCTTT.

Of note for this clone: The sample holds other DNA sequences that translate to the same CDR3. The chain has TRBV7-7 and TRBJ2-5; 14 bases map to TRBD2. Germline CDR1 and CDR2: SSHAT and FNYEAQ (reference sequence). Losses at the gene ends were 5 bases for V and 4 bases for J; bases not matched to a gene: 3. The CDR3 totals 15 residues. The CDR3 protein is CASSRGLAGVETQYF. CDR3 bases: TGTGCCAGCAGCCGGGGACTAGCGGGAGTAGAGACCCAGTACTTC.

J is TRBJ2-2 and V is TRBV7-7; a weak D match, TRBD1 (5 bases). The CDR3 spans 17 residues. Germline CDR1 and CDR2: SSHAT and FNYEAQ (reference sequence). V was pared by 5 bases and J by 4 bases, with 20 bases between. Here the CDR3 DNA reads TGTGCCAGCAGCCCACGGACGCGTCTAGGGGCCACCGGGGAGCTGTTTTTT. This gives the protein CASSPRTRLGATGELFF.